These 5 T cell receptor beta chains were sequenced from one sample in a study of cytomegalovirus exposure and HLA in healthy donors. PCR was performed using 60 Vbeta and 13 Jbeta primers. The data were produced by immunoSEQ multiplex PCR, yet TCRdb's version contains in-frame clones alone and is incomplete. The sample lists about 140,000 clones; over 75% were seen once. Material for sequencing was PBMCs. These receptor sequences come from a woman between 45 and 65 years old in good health and CMV-seropositive.

V and J are TRBV6-5 and TRBJ2-5; TRBD1 matches 9 bases. The J call may be wrong; the DNA end is better matched by TRBJ2-7. Germline CDR1 is MNHEY and CDR2 is SVGAGI. The CDR3 length is 14 residues. The CDR3 sequence is CASRAGTGTYEQYF. The CDR3 nucleotides are TGTGCCAGCAGAGCCGGGACAGGGACCTACGAGCAGTACTTC.

V gene TRBV5-1 combines with J gene TRBJ1-6; D possibly corresponds to TRBD1 (5 bases). Germline V gives CDR1 SGHRS, CDR2 YFSETQ. The germline V and J ends were trimmed by 0 bases and 3 bases, with 13 bases remaining between them. The CDR3 loop spans 17 amino acids. Written as DNA, the CDR3 is TGCGCCAGCAGCTTGGAGTGGGGGGATGACTATAATTCACCCCTCCACTTT. This gives the protein CASSLEWGDDYNSPLHF. The variable domain in full, with the rest retrieved from reference TRBV5-1 and TRBJ1-6, is KAGVTQTPRYLIKTRGQQVTLSCSPISGHRSVSWYQQTPGQGLQFLFEYFSETQRNKGNFPGRFSGRQFSNSRSEMNVSTLELGDSALYLCASSLEWGDDYNSPLHFGNGTRLTVT.

V and J are TRBV27 and TRBJ2-2, with 8 bases lining up with TRBD1. Trimming at V came to 7 bases and at J to 6 bases, leaving 4 bases not matched to a gene. Germline-derived CDR1 and CDR2 are MNHEY and SMNVEV (reference sequence). CDR3 length: 13 residues. CDR3 in amino acids: CASTPTGAGELFF. The CDR3 DNA reads TGTGCCAGCACCCCGACAGGGGCCGGGGAGCTGTTTTTT.

The chain joins TRBV9 to TRBJ2-1; 7 positions agree with TRBD2. The trim removed 6 bases at V and 0 bases at J, leaving 12 bases unmatched. CDR3 length equals 17 residues. Germline V gene data show CDR1 as SGDLS and CDR2 as YYNGEE. In DNA, the CDR3 is TGTGCCAGCACCGCGGGTAGCGGGTTTATCTCCTACAATGAGCAGTTCTTC. The encoded protein is CASTAGSGFISYNEQFF.

The CDR3: CASSSEARGFYGYTF. DNA for the CDR3: TGTGCCAGCAGCTCGGAGGCGCGGGGTTTCTATGGCTACACCTTC. This chain joins TRBV5-5 and TRBJ1-2, with D uncertain. Per germline, CDR1 SGHKS and CDR2 YYEKEE (reference sequence). V lost 3 bases and J 4 bases, leaving 16 bases between the germline ends. This CDR3 comprises 15 residues.